The clone carrying this TCR beta chain has only a few counts. Its antigen is unidentified. These data originate in a study of blood T cells in healthy people across ages. Broader study findings: From one million sequenced T cells, diversity estimates were lower bounds.

Next came a second PCR, run for about 6 to 12 cycles, which used a sample-barcoded 5' primer along with a J-beta primer mix. TCRdb processed the 5' RACE reads anew with MiXCR; each CDR3 protein has one entry. This sample has over 950,000 distinct CDR3 sequences, with roughly two fifths found just once. The receptor was isolated from a man aged 18 to 29 in good health. Input material: blood.

Here the CDR3 DNA reads TGTGCCAGCAGTTTAGGGGCCAGGTTATACAATGAGCAGTTCTTC. Amino acid sequence: CASSLGARLYNEQFF. The V gene is TRBV6-5, the J gene TRBJ2-1, with D perhaps matching TRBD1 (5 bases). The CDR3 is 15 residues long. V lost 4 bases and J 4 bases, leaving 14 bases between the germline ends. Per germline, CDR1 MNHEY and CDR2 SVGAGI.